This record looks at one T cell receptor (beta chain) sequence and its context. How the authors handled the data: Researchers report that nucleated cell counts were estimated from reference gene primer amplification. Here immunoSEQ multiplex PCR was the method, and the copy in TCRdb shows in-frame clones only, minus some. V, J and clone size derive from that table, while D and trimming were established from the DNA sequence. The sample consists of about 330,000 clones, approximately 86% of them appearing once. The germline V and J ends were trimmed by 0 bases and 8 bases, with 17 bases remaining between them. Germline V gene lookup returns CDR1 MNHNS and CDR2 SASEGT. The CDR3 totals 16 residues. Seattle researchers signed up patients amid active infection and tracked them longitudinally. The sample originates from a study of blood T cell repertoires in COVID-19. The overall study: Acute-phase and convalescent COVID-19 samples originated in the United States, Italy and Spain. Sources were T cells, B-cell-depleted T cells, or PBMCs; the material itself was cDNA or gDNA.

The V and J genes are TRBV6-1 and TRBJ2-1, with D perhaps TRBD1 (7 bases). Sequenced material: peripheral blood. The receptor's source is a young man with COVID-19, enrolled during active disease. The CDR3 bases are TGTGCCAGCAGTGAAGCAGGAGGGGGAGACAGGGATGAGCAGTTCTTC. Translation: CASSEAGGGDRDEQFF.